These 30 T cell receptor beta chains were all obtained from the same sample, sequenced in a study of vaccination and CD4 T cells after COVID-19. Their target antigens are unknown. The Oncomine TCR Beta short-read assay was applied to DNA of cultured CD4+ T cells. TCRdb itself ran the PCR reads through MiXCR, one entry per CDR3 protein. The sample holds approximately 5,000 distinct CDR3 sequences, 25% seen once. As for treatment: roughly 10-day PBMC culture with coronavirus spike peptide pools or control peptides (ViraFEST assay). The starting material was CD4+ T cells from blood, cultured in vitro, obtained after SARS-CoV-2 vaccination. These receptors were obtained from a human donor who had recovered from COVID-19.

This clonotype was seen more than once but under ten times. This chain links TRBV18 with TRBJ2-3; no clear D gene. Looked up from germline, CDR1 is KGHSH and CDR2 is LQKENI. V lost 6 bases to trimming and J lost 6 bases, with 19 bases between them. The CDR3 extends over 15 amino acids. The CDR3 DNA sequence: TGTGCCAGCTCCCCGGATTATCTAAGGGCGGATACGCAGTATTTT. This sequence encodes CASSPDYLRADTQYF.

The chain uses TRBV4-2 and TRBJ1-5; D is undetermined. This CDR3 comprises 15 residues. The germline V gene encodes CDR1 LGHNA and CDR2 YNFKEQ. V gave up 3 bases and J gave up 0 bases, with 9 bases separating them. This chain's CDR3 is CASSHSGDSNQPQHF. CDR3 in DNA: TGTGCCAGCAGCCACAGTGGGGATAGCAATCAGCCCCAGCATTTT.

The chain carries TRBV10-3 and TRBJ1-2, with D unclear. The CDR3 runs 12 residues. Trimming shortened V by 6 bases and J by 8 bases, and 13 bases separated the two germline ends. Germline values: CDR1 ENHRY, CDR2 SYGVKD. CDR3 bases: TGTGCCATCAGCGCAGAGGCCTACGGCTACACCTTC. This gives the protein CAISAEAYGYTF.

The J gene is TRBJ2-2, the V gene TRBV24-1, with TRBD1 identical over 11 bases. This CDR3 contains 16 residues. Germline CDR1 reads KGHDR; CDR2 reads SFDVKD. V lost 4 bases to trimming and J lost 9 bases; unmatched junction nucleotides: 9. For the CDR3, the DNA is TGTGCCACCAGTGAGGCCGGGACAGGGGGTCATCGGGAGCTGTTTTTT. As protein: CATSEAGTGGHRELFF.

The chain carries TRBV20-1 and TRBJ1-1; D not certain. The V end lost 6 bases, the J end lost 1 base, and 15 bases lay between the germline ends. The CDR3 totals 14 residues. Germline V gene sequence: CDR1 DFQATT, CDR2 SNEGSKA (reference sequence). CDR3 region: CSAFPPQTNTEAFF. CDR3 DNA: TGCAGTGCCTTCCCCCCGCAGACGAACACTGAAGCTTTCTTT.

In this sample, this clonotype turned up a few times. The V call is TRBV28, the J call TRBJ2-1; D may be TRBD1 (5 bases). The CDR3 runs 14 residues. Germline assignment: CDR1 MDHEN and CDR2 SYDVKM. V lost 2 bases and J lost 4, with 9 bases in between. CDR3 nucleotides: TGTGCCAGCAGTTTAGTGGCAGGGTACAATGAGCAGTTCTTC. As protein: CASSLVAGYNEQFF. The full variable domain, its missing parts supplied by reference TRBV28 and TRBJ2-1, is DVKVTQSSRYLVKRTGEKVFLECVQDMDHENMFWYRQDPGLGLRLIYFSYDVKMKEKGDIPEGYSVSREKKERFSLILESASTNQTSMYLCASSLVAGYNEQFFGPGTRLTVL.

V gene TRBV7-9 combines with J gene TRBJ2-1; D tentatively reads TRBD1 or TRBD2 (6 bases each). CDR1 is SEHNR and CDR2 is FQNEAQ in the germline V gene (reference sequence). The CDR3 sequence is 13 residues long. The V end lost 4 bases, the J end lost 6 bases, and 10 bases lay between the germline ends. CDR3 nucleotide sequence: TGTGCCAGCAGCTCCCGGGGGCGCAATGAGCAGTTCTTC. As protein: CASSSRGRNEQFF.

V usage is TRBV11-3 and J usage is TRBJ1-1, with TRBD1 as a possible D gene (5 bases). Trimming took 2 bases from V and 1 from J, leaving 14 bases between them. The CDR3 covers 16 residues. From germline, CDR1 is SGHNT and CDR2 YENEEA. CDR3 residues: CASSLSPGRANTEAFF. CDR3 bases: TGTGCCAGCAGCTTATCACCGGGCAGGGCGAACACTGAAGCTTTCTTT.

This clonotype was counted a few times. This sequence joins TRBV23-1 and TRBJ2-7; tentative D call: TRBD2 (5 bases). TRBV23-1 is assigned to the ORF class and has an uncertain function. The CDR3 loop spans 12 amino acids. With 1 base removed from V and 12 bases from J, the gap between germline ends came to 13 bases. The CDR3 DNA is TGCGCCAGCAGTCAATGGGCCACGGCGGGGTACTTC. Translation gives CASSQWATAGYF.

The V and J genes are TRBV28 and TRBJ1-2; 9 bases map to TRBD1. Germline V lookup: CDR1 MDHEN, CDR2 SYDVKM. V lost 6 bases and J lost 0; bases outside the gene matches: 8. This CDR3 has 16 amino acids. CDR3: CASRFLGTGPNYGYTF. The CDR3 DNA sequence: TGTGCCAGCAGATTCCTAGGGACAGGGCCTAACTATGGCTACACCTTC.

This clonotype is deemed medium-sized (0.01 to 0.1%). The chain uses TRBV7-2 and TRBJ1-2; D is unresolved. Germline V lookup: CDR1 SGHTA, CDR2 FQGNSA. The V and J ends lost 3 bases and 2 bases respectively, with 7 bases between them. The CDR3 runs 13 residues. CDR3 protein: CASSFRENYGYTF. CDR3 coding DNA: TGTGCCAGCAGCTTCCGGGAGAACTATGGCTACACCTTC.

This clonotype is medium-sized within its sample. V and J are TRBV15 and TRBJ2-3; TRBD1 or TRBD2 may be the D gene (6 bases each). Germline V gives CDR1 LNHNV, CDR2 YYDKDF (reference sequence). This CDR3 comprises 16 residues. The germline V and J ends were trimmed by 0 bases and 6 bases, with 16 bases remaining between them. In DNA form, the CDR3 reads TGTGCCACCAGCAGAGAAGGATGGGGGGCGAAGGATACGCAGTATTTT. Its translation is CATSREGWGAKDTQYF.

By sample share, this clonotype is medium-sized. The chain has TRBV27 and TRBJ2-7; TRBD2 matches 15 bases. The V gene end was trimmed by 5 bases and the J gene end by 4 bases; junction bases not matched to a gene: 3. The CDR3 totals 15 residues. Germline V gene data show CDR1 as MNHEY and CDR2 as SMNVEV (reference sequence). The CDR3 loop is CASSRTSGREYEQYF. The CDR3 region has the DNA TGTGCCAGCAGTCGGACTAGCGGGAGGGAGTACGAGCAGTACTTC.

This clonotype showed up just a few times. The CDR3 spells CASSQDQGSGANVLTF. For the CDR3, the DNA is TGTGCCAGCAGCCAAGATCAGGGTTCTGGGGCCAACGTCCTGACTTTC. V is TRBV4-2 and J is TRBJ2-6, with TRBD1 as a possible D gene (5 bases). V lost 0 bases to trimming and J lost 1 base, with 7 bases between them. The CDR3 sequence is 16 residues long. Germline lookup yields CDR1 LGHNA and CDR2 YNFKEQ.

The gene calls are TRBV28 and TRBJ1-2; possibly TRBD1 for D (6 bases). The CDR3 loop spans 14 amino acids. The germline V and J ends were trimmed by 8 bases and 3 bases, with 16 bases remaining between them. The germline CDR1 and CDR2 sequences are MDHEN and SYDVKM. The CDR3 coding sequence is TGTGCCAGCCATAGGGGGGGTGGGGACTATGGCTACACCTTC. As protein: CASHRGGGDYGYTF.

The chain has TRBV18 and TRBJ1-2; TRBD1 might be the D (5 bases). Trimming took 3 bases from V and 4 from J, leaving 15 bases between them. CDR1 is KGHSH and CDR2 is LQKENI in the germline V gene. This CDR3 is built from 15 residues. CDR3 sequence (DNA): TGTGCCAGCTCACCCCAGGAGGTGAGGGGCTATGGCTACACCTTC. Encoded protein: CASSPQEVRGYGYTF. The full variable domain, completed using reference TRBV18 and TRBJ1-2, is NAGVMQNPRHLVRRRGQEARLRCSPMKGHSHVYWYRQLPEEGLKFMVYLQKENIIDESGMPKERFSAEFPKEGPSILRIQQVVRGDSAAYFCASSPQEVRGYGYTFGSGTRLTVV.

The sample holds a few counts of this clonotype. The CDR3: CSARALTEKQHTSTYEQYF. CDR3 sequence (DNA): TGCAGTGCTAGAGCCCTTACCGAGAAGCAACATACGTCTACCTACGAGCAGTACTTC. The J gene is TRBJ2-7, the V gene TRBV20-1; the D is unclear. Deletions cut 1 base from V and 2 bases from J, with 27 bases between. In germline, CDR1 is DFQATT, CDR2 SNEGSKA (reference sequence). The CDR3 is 19 residues long.

V and J are TRBV7-2 and TRBJ2-7; D possibly corresponds to TRBD1 (6 bases). Germline V gene data show CDR1 as SGHTA and CDR2 as FQGNSA. The CDR3 is 17 amino acids. V shed 7 bases and J shed 3 bases, with 25 bases lying between them. The CDR3 loop is CASNPPPRPGVSYEQYF. In DNA, the CDR3 is TGTGCCAGCAACCCTCCCCCCCGGCCAGGGGTAAGCTACGAGCAGTACTTC. Supplemented by reference TRBV7-2 and TRBJ2-7, the full variable domain reads GAGVSQSPSNKVTEKGKDVELRCDPISGHTALYWYRQSLGQGLEFLIYFQGNSAPDKSGLPSDRFSAERTGGSVSTLTIQRTQQEDSAVYLCASNPPPRPGVSYEQYFGPGTRLTVT.

The rearrangement links TRBV27 to TRBJ2-7, with TRBD2 matching over 8 bases. V trimming: 0 bases; J trimming: 0 bases; junction bases outside the gene matches: 4. This CDR3 is 16 amino acids long. Germline V gives CDR1 MNHEY, CDR2 SMNVEV (reference sequence). The chain's CDR3 is CASSLSGGRSSYEQYF. The CDR3 DNA reads TGTGCCAGCAGTTTATCGGGCGGGAGGAGCTCCTACGAGCAGTACTTC.

This chain joins TRBV10-2 and TRBJ1-1; TRBD1 might be the D (5 bases). There are 13 residues in the CDR3. CDR1 is WSHSY and CDR2 is SAAADI in the germline V gene. Trimming cost V 6 bases and J 10 bases, with 18 bases left between them. The CDR3 nucleotides are TGCGCCAGCAGCCGGGACTCCTGGGCCTCAGCTTTCTTT. Translating gives CASSRDSWASAFF.

This clonotype was observed a handful of times. J is TRBJ2-3 and V is TRBV20-1; possible D gene TRBD2, 6 bases. Germline V gene sequence: CDR1 DFQATT, CDR2 SNEGSKA (reference sequence). V was clipped by 6 bases and J by 2 bases, with 21 bases between them. The CDR3 loop spans 16 amino acids. The CDR3 sequence: CSADDAGPRDTDTQYF. DNA of the CDR3: TGCAGTGCGGATGATGCGGGGCCACGCGACACAGATACGCAGTATTTT.

The chain joins TRBV10-3 to TRBJ2-1; 12 bases match TRBD2. J lost 5 bases, V lost 4 bases, and 3 bases had no gene match. The CDR3 has 15 amino acids. The germline V gene encodes CDR1 ENHRY and CDR2 SYGVKD. CDR3 in amino acids: CAISGGLAGNNEQFF. The CDR3 DNA sequence: TGTGCCATCAGTGGGGGACTAGCGGGCAACAATGAGCAGTTCTTC.

The chain links TRBV4-2 to TRBJ2-5; tentatively, D is TRBD2 (6 bases). Trimming stripped 1 base from V and 3 bases from J, with 12 bases between. CDR1 LGHNA and CDR2 YNFKEQ come from the germline V gene. The CDR3 totals 15 residues. The CDR3 DNA reads TGTGCCAGCAGCCAAGCAGTCAAGCGGGAAGAGACCCAGTACTTC. It specifies CASSQAVKREETQYF.

This chain joins TRBV6-2 or TRBV6-3 and TRBJ1-2; the match to TRBD1 covers 9 bases. CDR3 length equals 16 residues. CDR1 and CDR2 from the germline V gene are MNHEY and SVGEGT. The ends lost 5 bases at V and 4 bases at J; junction bases unmatched: 11. The CDR3 is CASSRNSRQGGYGYTF. The CDR3 DNA is TGTGCCAGCAGTCGGAACTCTAGACAGGGGGGCTATGGCTACACCTTC.

V usage is TRBV28 and J usage is TRBJ2-5, with D possibly TRBD1 on 6 matching bases. CDR1 and CDR2 (germline): MDHEN, SYDVKM. This CDR3 has 16 residues. V was shortened by 7 bases and J by 1 base, with 19 bases between the two germline ends. The CDR3 nucleotides are TGTGCCAGCATGATTGAGGGGGACCGACTCCAAGAGACCCAGTACTTC. This gives the protein CASMIEGDRLQETQYF.

By share, this clonotype ranks as medium-sized. V is TRBV27 and J is TRBJ1-2; the match to TRBD1 covers 9 bases. V lost 6 bases, J lost 4 bases, and 3 bases stayed unmatched. The CDR3 extends over 13 amino acids. CDR1 and CDR2 from the germline V gene are MNHEY and SMNVEV (reference sequence). In nucleotides, the CDR3 is TGTGCCAGCAGAGCGACAGGGGGCTATGGCTACACCTTC. This encodes CASRATGGYGYTF.

This clonotype is medium-sized in the sample. The V gene is TRBV6-1, the J gene TRBJ2-7; either TRBD1 or TRBD2 may fit D (7 bases each). CDR1 and CDR2 (germline): MNHNS, SASEGT. The CDR3 spans 15 residues. V was clipped by 10 bases and J by 1 base, with 20 bases between them. In nucleotides, the CDR3 is TGTGCCACCCAGGGGGGGGGCTATAGTTCCTACGAGCAGTACTTC. It encodes CATQGGGYSSYEQYF.

This clonotype is classed as medium-sized. The rearrangement links TRBV7-2 to TRBJ2-7; D is perhaps TRBD2 (6 bases). V was clipped by 3 bases and J by 3 bases, with 9 bases between them. The CDR3 is made up of 13 amino acids. Germline assignment: CDR1 SGHTA and CDR2 FQGNSA. CDR3 nucleotides: TGTGCCAGCAGCTTCGGGACTGTCTACGAGCAGTACTTC. Translation gives CASSFGTVYEQYF. The variable domain in full, completed from reference TRBV7-2 and TRBJ2-7, reads GAGVSQSPSNKVTEKGKDVELRCDPISGHTALYWYRQSLGQGLEFLIYFQGNSAPDKSGLPSDRFSAERTGGSVSTLTIQRTQQEDSAVYLCASSFGTVYEQYFGPGTRLTVT.

V is TRBV19 and J is TRBJ1-2, with D maybe TRBD1 (5 bases). V was trimmed by 3 bases and J by 7 bases, leaving 15 bases between them. The CDR3 extends over 14 amino acids. Germline CDR1 is LNHDA and CDR2 is SQIVND (reference sequence). The chain's CDR3 is CASSIREGRGGYTF. CDR3 DNA sequence: TGTGCCAGTAGTATCCGAGAGGGGAGAGGTGGCTACACCTTC.

Of note for this clonotype: Mismatch with germline at one junction end may stem from a read error. This chain uses TRBV27 with TRBJ2-1; D is unclear. Germline V lookup: CDR1 MNHEY, CDR2 SMNVEV (reference sequence). This CDR3 comprises 12 residues. The chain's CDR3 is CASGRSFNEQFF. CDR3 DNA sequence: TGTGCCAGCGGGCGGTCCTTCAATGAGCAGTTCTTC.